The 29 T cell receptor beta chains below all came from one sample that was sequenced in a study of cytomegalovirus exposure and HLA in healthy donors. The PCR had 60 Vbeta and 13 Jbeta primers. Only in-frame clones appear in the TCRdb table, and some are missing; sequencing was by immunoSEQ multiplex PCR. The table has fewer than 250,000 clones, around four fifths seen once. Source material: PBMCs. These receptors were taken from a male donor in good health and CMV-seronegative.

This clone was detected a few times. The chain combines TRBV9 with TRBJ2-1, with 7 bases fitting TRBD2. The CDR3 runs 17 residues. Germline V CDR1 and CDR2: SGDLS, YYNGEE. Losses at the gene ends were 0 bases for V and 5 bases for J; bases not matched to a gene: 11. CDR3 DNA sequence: TGTGCCAGCAGCGTAGCTACGTCGCGGGAGTGGGACAATGAGCAGTTCTTC. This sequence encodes CASSVATSREWDNEQFF.

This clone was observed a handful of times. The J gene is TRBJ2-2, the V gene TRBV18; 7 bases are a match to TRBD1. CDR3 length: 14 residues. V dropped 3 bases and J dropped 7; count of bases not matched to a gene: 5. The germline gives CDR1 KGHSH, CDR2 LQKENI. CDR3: CASSPQGVGGELFF. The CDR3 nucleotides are TGTGCCAGCTCACCTCAGGGGGTCGGCGGGGAGCTGTTTTTT.

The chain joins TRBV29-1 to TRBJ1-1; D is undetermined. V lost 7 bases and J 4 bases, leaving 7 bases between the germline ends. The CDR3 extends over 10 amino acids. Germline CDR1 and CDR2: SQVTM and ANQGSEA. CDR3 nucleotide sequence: TGCAGCGGGTCGGGCACTGAAGCTTTCTTT. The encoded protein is CSGSGTEAFF.

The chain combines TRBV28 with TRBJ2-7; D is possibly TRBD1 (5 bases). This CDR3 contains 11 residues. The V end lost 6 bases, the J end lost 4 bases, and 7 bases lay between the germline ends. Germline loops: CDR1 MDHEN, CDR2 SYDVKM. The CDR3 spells CASRTGYEQYF. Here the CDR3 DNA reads TGTGCCAGCAGAACAGGTTACGAGCAGTACTTC.

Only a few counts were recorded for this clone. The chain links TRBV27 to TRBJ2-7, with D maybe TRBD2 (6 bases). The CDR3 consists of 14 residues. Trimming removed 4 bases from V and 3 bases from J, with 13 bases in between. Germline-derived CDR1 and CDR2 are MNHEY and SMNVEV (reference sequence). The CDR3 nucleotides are TGTGCCAGCAGTTCTGGAGGGACTTTCTACGAGCAGTACTTC. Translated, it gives CASSSGGTFYEQYF.

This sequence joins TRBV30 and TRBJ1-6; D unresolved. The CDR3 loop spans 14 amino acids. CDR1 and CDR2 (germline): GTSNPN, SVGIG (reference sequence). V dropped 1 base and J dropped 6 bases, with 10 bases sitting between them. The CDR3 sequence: CAWSAGSPNSPLHF. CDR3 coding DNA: TGTGCCTGGAGTGCCGGGTCACCTAATTCACCCCTCCACTTT.

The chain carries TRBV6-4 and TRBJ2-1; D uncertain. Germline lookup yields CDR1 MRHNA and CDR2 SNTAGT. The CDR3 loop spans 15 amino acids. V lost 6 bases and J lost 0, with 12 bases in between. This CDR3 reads CASRKTPSSYNEQFF. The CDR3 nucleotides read TGTGCCAGCAGGAAGACCCCTAGCTCCTACAATGAGCAGTTCTTC.

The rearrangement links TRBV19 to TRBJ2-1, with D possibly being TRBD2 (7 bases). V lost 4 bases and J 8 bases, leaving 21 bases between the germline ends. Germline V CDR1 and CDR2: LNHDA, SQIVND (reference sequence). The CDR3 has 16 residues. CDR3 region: CASSNAGWRGGDEQFF. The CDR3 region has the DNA TGTGCCAGTAGTAACGCGGGGTGGAGGGGGGGCGATGAGCAGTTCTTC.

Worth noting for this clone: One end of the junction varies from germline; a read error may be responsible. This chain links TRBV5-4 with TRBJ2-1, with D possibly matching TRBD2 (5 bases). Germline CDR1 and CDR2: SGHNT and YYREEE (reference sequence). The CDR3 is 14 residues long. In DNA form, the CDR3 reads TGTGCCAGCTGCTTCAGAGGGTCGAGCAATGAGCAGTTCTTC. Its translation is CASCFRGSSNEQFF.

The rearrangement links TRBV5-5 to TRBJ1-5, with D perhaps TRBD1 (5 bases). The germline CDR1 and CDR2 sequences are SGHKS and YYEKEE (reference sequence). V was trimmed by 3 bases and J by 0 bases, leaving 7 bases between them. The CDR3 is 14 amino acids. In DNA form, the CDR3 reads TGTGCCAGCAGCTCGGGGGGTAGCAATCAGCCCCAGCATTTT. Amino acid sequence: CASSSGGSNQPQHF.

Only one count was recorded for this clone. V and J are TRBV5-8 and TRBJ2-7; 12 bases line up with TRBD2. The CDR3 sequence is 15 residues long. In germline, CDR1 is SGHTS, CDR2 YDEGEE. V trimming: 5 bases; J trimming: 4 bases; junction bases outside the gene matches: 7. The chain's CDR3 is CASSSGLAGWYEQYF. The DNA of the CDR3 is TGTGCCAGCAGTTCAGGACTAGCGGGATGGTACGAGCAGTACTTC.

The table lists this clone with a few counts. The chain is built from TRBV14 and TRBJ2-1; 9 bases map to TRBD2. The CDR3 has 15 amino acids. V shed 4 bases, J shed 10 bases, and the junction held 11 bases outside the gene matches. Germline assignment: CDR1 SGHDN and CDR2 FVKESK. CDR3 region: CASSLWAGGPTEQFF. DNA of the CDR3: TGTGCCAGCAGCCTCTGGGCGGGAGGGCCGACAGAGCAGTTCTTC.

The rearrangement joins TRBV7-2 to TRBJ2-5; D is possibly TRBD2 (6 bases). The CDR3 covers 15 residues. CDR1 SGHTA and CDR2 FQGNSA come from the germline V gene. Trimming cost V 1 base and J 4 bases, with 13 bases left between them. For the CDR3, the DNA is TGTGCCAGCAGCTTAGTGGGTGGGGGGAGAGAGACCCAGTACTTC. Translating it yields CASSLVGGGRETQYF.

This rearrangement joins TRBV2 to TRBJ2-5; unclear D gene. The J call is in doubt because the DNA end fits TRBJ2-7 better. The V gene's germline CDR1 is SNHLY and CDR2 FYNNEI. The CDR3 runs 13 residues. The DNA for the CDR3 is TGTGCCAGCAGTGTCCATCGGAACTACGAGCAGTACTTC. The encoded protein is CASSVHRNYEQYF.

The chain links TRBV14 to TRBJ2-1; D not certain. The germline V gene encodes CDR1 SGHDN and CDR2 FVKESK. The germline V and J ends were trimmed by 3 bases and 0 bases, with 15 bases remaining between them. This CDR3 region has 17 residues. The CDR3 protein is CASSHVSSWSSYNEQFF. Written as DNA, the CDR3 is TGTGCCAGCAGCCATGTTAGTAGCTGGAGCTCCTACAATGAGCAGTTCTTC. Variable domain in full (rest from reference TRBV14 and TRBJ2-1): EAGVTQFPSHSVIEKGQTVTLRCDPISGHDNLYWYRRVMGKEIKFLLHFVKESKQDESGMPNNRFLAERTGGTYSTLKVQPAELEDSGVYFCASSHVSSWSSYNEQFFGPGTRLTVL.

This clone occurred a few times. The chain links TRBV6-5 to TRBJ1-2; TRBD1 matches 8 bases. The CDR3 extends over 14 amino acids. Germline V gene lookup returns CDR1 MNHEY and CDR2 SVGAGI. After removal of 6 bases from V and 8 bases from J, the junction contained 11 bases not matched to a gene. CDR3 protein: CASRNDQGARGYTF. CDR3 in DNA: TGTGCCAGCAGGAACGACCAGGGGGCCCGAGGCTACACCTTC.

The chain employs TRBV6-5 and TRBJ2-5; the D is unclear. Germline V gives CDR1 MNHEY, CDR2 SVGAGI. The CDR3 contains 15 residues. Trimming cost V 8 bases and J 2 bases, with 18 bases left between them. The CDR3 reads CASAPQLSRQETQYF. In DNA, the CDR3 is TGTGCCAGCGCTCCTCAGCTATCTAGGCAAGAGACCCAGTACTTC.

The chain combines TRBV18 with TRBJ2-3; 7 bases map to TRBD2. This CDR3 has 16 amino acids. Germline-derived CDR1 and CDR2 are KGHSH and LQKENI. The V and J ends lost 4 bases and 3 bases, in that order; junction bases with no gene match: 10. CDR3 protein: CASSQRGGRGTDTQYF. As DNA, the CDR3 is TGTGCCAGCTCACAAAGAGGCGGGAGAGGGACAGATACGCAGTATTTT.

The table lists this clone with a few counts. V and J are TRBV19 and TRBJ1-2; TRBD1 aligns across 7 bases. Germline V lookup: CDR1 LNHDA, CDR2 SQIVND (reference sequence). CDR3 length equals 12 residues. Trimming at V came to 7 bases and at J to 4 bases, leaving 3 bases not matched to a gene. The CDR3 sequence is CASTGTAYGYTF. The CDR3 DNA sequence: TGTGCCAGTACCGGGACAGCCTATGGCTACACCTTC.

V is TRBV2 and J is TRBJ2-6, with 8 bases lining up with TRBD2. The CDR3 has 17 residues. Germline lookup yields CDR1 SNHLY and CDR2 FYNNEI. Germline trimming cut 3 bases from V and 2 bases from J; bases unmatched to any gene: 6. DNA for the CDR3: TGTGCCAGCAGTGACGGGAGGGTCTTAACTGGGGCCAACGTCCTGACTTTC. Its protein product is CASSDGRVLTGANVLTF.

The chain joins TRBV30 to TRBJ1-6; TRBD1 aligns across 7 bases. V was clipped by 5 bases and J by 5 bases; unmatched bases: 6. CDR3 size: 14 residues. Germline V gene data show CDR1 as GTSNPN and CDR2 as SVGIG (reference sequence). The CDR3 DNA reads TGTGCCTGGGGAGGACAGGCTAATAATTCACCCCTCCACTTT. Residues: CAWGGQANNSPLHF.

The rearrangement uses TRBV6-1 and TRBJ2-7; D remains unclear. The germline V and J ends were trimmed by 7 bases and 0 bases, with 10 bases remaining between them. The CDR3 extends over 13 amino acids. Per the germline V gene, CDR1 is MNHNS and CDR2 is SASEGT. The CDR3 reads CASKVVFSYEQYF. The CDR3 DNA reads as TGTGCCAGCAAAGTAGTATTCTCCTACGAGCAGTACTTC.

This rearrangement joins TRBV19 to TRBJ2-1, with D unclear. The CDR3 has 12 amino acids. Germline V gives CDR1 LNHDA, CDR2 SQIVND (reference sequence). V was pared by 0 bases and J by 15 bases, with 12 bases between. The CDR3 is CASSIDKLQLFF. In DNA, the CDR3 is TGTGCCAGTAGTATAGATAAACTACAACTGTTCTTC.

The CDR3 protein is CASSRQGDNQPQHF. In DNA, the CDR3 is TGTGCCAGCTCACGACAGGGGGACAATCAGCCCCAGCATTTT. The chain is built from TRBV18 and TRBJ1-5; 9 bases are shared with TRBD1. Looked up from germline, CDR1 is KGHSH and CDR2 is LQKENI. J lost 3 bases, V lost 4 bases, and 1 base had no gene match. The CDR3 spans 14 residues.

The CDR3 here is CASSLRGVDGYTF. CDR3 coding DNA: TGTGCCAGCAGCCTCAGGGGAGTAGATGGCTACACCTTC. The chain joins TRBV5-4 to TRBJ1-2, with a weak D call TRBD1 (6 bases). The CDR3 has 13 residues. The germline V gene has CDR1 SGHNT and CDR2 YYREEE (reference sequence). Trimming took off 4 bases at V and 6 bases at J, with 13 bases between the two ends.

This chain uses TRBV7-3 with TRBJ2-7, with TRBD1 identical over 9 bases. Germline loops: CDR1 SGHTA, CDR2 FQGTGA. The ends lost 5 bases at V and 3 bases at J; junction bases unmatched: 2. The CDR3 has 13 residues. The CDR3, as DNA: TGTGCCAGCAGCCTGGACAGGGGCTACGAGCAGTACTTC. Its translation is CASSLDRGYEQYF. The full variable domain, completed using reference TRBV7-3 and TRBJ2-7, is GAGVSQTPSNKVTEKGKYVELRCDPISGHTALYWYRQSLGQGPEFLIYFQGTGAADDSGLPNDRFFAVRPEGSVSTLKIQRTERGDSAVYLCASSLDRGYEQYFGPGTRLTVT.

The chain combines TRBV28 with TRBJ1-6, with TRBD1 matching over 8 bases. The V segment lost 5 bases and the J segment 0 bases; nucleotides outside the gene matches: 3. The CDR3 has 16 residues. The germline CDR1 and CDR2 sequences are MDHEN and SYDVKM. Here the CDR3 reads CASSRDRRSYNSPLHF. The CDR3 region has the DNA TGTGCCAGCAGTCGGGACAGGCGCTCCTATAATTCACCCCTCCACTTT.

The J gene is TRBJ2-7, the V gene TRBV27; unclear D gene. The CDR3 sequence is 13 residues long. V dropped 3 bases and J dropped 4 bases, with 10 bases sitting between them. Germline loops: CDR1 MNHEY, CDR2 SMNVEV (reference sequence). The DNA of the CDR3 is TGTGCCAGCAGTTTCGGTGAGAGGTACGAGCAGTACTTC. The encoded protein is CASSFGERYEQYF.

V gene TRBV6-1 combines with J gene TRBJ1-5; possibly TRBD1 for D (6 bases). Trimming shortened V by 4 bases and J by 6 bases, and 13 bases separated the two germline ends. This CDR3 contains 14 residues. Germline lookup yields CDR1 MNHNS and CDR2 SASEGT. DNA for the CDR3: TGTGCCAGCAGTGGAAGGGGGAGGGTTCAGCCCCAGCATTTT. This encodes CASSGRGRVQPQHF.